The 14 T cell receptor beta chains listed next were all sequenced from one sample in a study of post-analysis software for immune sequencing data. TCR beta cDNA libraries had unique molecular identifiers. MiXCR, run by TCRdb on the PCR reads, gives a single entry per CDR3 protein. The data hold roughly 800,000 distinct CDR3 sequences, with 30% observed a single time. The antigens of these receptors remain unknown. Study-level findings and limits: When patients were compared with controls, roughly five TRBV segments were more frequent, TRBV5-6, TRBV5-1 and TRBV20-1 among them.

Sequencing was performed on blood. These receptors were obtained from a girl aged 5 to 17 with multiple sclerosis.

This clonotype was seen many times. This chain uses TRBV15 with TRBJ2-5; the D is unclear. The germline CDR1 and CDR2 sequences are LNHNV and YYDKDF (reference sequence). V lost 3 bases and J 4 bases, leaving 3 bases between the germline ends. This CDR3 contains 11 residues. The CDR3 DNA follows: TGTGCCACCAGCAGGGGAGAGACCCAGTACTTC. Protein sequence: CATSRGETQYF.

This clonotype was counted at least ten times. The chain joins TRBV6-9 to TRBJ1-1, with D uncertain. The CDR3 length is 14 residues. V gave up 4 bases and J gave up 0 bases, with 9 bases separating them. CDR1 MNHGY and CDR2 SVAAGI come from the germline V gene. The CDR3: CASSFNRLNTEAFF. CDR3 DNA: TGTGCCAGCAGTTTCAACCGGCTGAACACTGAAGCTTTCTTT.

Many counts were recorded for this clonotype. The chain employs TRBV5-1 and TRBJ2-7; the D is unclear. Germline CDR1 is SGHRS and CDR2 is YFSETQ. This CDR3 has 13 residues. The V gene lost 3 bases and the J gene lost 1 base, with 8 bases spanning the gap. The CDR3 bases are TGCGCCAGCAGCTCGGACGAGTCCTACGAGCAGTACTTC. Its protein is CASSSDESYEQYF.

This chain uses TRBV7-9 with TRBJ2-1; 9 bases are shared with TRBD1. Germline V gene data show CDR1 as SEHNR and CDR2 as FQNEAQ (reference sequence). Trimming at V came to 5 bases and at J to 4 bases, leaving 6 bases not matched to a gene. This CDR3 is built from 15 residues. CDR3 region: CASSKGQGFYNEQFF. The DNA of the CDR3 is TGTGCCAGCAGCAAGGGACAGGGCTTTTACAATGAGCAGTTCTTC.

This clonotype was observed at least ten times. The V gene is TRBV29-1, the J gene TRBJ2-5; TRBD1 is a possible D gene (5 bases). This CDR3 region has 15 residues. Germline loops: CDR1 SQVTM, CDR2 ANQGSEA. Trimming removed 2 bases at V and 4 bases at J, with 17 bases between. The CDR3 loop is CSVEKGWAGSETQYF. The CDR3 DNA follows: TGCAGCGTTGAAAAGGGTTGGGCAGGGTCAGAGACCCAGTACTTC.

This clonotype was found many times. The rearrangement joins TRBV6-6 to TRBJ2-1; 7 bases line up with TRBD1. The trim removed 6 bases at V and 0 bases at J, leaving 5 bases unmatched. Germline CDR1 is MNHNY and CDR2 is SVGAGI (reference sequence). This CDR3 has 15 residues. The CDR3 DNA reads TGTGCCAGCAGGGACCGGGACAGCTCCTACAATGAGCAGTTCTTC. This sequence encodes CASRDRDSSYNEQFF.

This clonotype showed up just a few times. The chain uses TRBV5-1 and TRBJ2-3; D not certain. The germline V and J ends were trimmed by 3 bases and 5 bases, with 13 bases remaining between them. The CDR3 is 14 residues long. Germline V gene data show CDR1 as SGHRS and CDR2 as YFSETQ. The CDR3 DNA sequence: TGCGCCAGCAGCTGGAAGGGTTCGGTAGATACGCAGTATTTT. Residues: CASSWKGSVDTQYF.

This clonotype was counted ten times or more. The CDR3 nucleotides read TGTGCCAGCAGCCCCATAGCGGGGGGGTCCTACAATGAGCAGTTCTTC. Its translation: CASSPIAGGSYNEQFF. V usage is TRBV7-2 and J usage is TRBJ2-1, with TRBD2 identical over 11 bases. Germline CDR1 reads SGHTA; CDR2 reads FQGNSA. J gave up 1 base and V 5 bases, and 4 bases lay outside the gene matches. The CDR3 consists of 16 residues.

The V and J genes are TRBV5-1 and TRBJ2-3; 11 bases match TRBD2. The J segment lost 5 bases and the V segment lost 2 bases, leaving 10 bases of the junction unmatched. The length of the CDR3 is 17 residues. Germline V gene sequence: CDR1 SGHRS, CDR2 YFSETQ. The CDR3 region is CASSLGRGLAAEDTQYF. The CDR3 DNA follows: TGCGCCAGCAGCTTAGGTAGGGGACTAGCGGCGGAAGATACGCAGTATTTT.

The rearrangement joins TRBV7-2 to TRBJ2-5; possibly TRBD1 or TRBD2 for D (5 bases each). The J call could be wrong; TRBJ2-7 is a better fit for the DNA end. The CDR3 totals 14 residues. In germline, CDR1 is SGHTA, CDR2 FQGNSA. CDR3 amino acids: CASSSSFLRGEQYF. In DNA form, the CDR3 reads TGTGCCAGCAGCTCGAGCTTTTTGAGGGGCGAGCAGTACTTC.

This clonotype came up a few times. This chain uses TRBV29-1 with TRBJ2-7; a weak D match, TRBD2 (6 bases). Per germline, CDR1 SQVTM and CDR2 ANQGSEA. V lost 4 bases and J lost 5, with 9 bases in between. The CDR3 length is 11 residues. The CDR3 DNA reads TGCAGCGTTGGGGGAGGCGACGAGCAGTACTTC. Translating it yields CSVGGGDEQYF.

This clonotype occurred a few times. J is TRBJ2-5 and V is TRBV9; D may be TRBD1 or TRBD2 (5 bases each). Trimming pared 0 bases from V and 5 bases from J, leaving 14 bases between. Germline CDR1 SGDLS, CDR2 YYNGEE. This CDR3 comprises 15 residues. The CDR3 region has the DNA TGTGCCAGCAGCGTAGGGGGACGGATTGGGGAGACCCAGTACTTC. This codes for CASSVGGRIGETQYF.

The CDR3, as DNA: TGTGCCAGCAGCTCAGCAAGACAGACGGGCGAGCAGTACTTC. The encoded protein is CASSSARQTGEQYF. The chain combines TRBV7-8 with TRBJ2-7, with D maybe TRBD1 (5 bases). V lost 4 bases and J lost 6, with 16 bases in between. The CDR3 spans 14 residues. Germline CDR1 is SGHVS and CDR2 is FQNEAQ.

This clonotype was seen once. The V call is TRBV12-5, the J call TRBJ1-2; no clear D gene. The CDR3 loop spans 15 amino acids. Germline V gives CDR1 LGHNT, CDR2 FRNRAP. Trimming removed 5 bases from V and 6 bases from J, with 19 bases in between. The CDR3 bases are TGTGCTAGTGGTGAGAACAAGACTAACAGCAATGGCTACACCTTC. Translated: CASGENKTNSNGYTF.